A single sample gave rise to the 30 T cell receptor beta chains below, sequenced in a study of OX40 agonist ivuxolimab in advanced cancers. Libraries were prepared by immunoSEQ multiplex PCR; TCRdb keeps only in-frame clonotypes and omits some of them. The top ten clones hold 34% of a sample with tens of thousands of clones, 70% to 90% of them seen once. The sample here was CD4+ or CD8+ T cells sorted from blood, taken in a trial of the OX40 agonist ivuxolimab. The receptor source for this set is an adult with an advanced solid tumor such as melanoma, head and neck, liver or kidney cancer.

CDR3 nucleotides: TGCAGCGTTGCGTTGGGGGAAATCCCCCCCCAGTACTTC. Residues: CSVALGEIPPQYF. V usage is TRBV29-1 and J usage is TRBJ2-5; D is possibly TRBD1 or TRBD2 (5 bases each). Trimming pared 4 bases from V and 9 bases from J, leaving 18 bases between. The CDR3 runs 13 residues. The germline gives CDR1 SQVTM, CDR2 ANQGSEA. The whole variable domain, remainder taken from reference TRBV29-1 and TRBJ2-5, is SAVISQKPSRDICQRGTSLTIQCQVDSQVTMMFWYRQQPGQSLTLIATANQGSEATYESGFVIDKFPISRPNLTFSTLTVSNMSPEDSSIYLCSVALGEIPPQYFGPGTRLLVL.

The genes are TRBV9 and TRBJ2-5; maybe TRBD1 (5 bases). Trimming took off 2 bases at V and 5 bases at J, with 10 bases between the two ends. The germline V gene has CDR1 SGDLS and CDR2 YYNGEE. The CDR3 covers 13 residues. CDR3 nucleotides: TGTGCCAGCAGCGTTCAGGGCTGGGAGACCCAGTACTTC. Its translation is CASSVQGWETQYF.

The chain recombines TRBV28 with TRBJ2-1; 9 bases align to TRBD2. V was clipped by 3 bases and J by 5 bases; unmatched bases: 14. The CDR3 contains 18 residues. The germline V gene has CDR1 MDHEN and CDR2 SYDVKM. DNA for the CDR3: TGTGCCAGCAGTTTCCCACCGCTAACGGGACTAGCCGACAATGAGCAGTTCTTC. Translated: CASSFPPLTGLADNEQFF.

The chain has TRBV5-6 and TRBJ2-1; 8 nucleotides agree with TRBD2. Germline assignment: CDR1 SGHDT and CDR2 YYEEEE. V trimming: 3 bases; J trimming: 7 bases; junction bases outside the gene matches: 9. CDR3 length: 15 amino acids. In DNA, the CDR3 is TGTGCCAGCAGCTGGGGGGCGGGAGGAGGGAATGAGCAGTTCTTC. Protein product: CASSWGAGGGNEQFF.

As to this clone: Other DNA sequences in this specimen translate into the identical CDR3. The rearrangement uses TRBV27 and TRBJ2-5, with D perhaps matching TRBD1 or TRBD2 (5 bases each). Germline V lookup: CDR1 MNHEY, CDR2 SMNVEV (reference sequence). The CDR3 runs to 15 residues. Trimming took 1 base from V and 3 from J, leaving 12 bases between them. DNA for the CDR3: TGTGCCAGCAGTTTATTCCCGGGGCAGAAAGAGACCCAGTACTTC. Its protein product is CASSLFPGQKETQYF.

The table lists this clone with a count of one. CDR3 in amino acids: CASSSWTGFHEQYF. In nucleotides, the CDR3 is TGTGCCAGCAGCTCATGGACGGGGTTCCACGAGCAGTACTTC. This chain joins TRBV7-9 and TRBJ2-7, with TRBD2 as a possible D gene (5 bases). The V and J ends lost 4 bases and 5 bases respectively, with 15 bases between them. The CDR3 has 14 residues. The V gene's germline CDR1 is SEHNR and CDR2 FQNEAQ (reference sequence).

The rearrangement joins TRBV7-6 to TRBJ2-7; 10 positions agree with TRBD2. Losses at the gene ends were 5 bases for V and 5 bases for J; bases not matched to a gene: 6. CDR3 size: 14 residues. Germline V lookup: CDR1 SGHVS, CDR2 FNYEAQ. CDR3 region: CASSRSSGSNEQYF. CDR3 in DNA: TGTGCCAGCAGCCGATCTAGCGGGAGTAACGAGCAGTACTTC.

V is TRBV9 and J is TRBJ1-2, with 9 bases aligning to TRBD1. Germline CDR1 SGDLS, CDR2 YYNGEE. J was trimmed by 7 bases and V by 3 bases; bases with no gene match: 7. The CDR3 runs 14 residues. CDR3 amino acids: CASSGTGTGSGYTF. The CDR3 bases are TGTGCCAGCAGCGGTACCGGGACAGGGTCTGGCTACACCTTC.

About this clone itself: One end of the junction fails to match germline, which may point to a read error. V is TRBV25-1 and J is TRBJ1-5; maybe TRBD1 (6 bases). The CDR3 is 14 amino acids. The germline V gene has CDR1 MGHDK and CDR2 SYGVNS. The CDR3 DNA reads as TGTGTCAGCAGTGTCGGACAGAGCAATCAGCCCCAGCATTTT. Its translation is CVSSVGQSNQPQHF.

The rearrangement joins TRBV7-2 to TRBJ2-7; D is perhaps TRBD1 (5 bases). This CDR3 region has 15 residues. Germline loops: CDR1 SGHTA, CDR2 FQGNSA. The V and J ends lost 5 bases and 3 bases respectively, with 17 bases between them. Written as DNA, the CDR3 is TGTGCCAGCAGCCCTAGGGGCCAGCAGAACTACGAGCAGTACTTC. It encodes CASSPRGQQNYEQYF.

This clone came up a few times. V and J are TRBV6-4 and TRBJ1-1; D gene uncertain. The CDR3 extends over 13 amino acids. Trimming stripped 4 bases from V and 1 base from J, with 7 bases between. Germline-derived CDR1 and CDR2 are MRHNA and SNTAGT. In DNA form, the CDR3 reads TGTGCCAGCAGTGTGGTACAGAACACTGAAGCTTTCTTT. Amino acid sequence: CASSVVQNTEAFF.

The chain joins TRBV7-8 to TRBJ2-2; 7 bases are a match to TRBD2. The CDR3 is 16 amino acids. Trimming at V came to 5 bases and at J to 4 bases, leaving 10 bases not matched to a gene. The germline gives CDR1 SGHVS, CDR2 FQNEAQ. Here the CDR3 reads CASSRRTGGGTGELFF. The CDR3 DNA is TGTGCCAGCAGCCGCCGGACTGGGGGGGGCACCGGGGAGCTGTTTTTT.

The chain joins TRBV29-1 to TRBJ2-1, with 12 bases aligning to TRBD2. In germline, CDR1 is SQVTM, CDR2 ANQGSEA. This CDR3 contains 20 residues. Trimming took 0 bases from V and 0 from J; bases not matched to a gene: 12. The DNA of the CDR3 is TGCAGCGTTGAAGATACTCCGGGACTAGCGGGCCTAAGCTCCTACAATGAGCAGTTCTTC. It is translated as CSVEDTPGLAGLSSYNEQFF.

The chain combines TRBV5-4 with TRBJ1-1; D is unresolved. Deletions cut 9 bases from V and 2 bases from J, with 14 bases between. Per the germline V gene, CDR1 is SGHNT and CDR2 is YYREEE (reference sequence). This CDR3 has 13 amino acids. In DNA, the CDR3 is TGTGCCACCGAGTCGCAGGTAAACACTGAAGCTTTCTTT. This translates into CATESQVNTEAFF.

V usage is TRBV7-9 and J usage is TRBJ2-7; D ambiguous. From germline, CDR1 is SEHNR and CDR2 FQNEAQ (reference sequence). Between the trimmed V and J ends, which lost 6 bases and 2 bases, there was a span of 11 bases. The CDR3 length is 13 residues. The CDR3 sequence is CASRLDGTYEQYF. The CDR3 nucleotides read TGTGCCAGCAGATTGGACGGCACCTACGAGCAGTACTTC.

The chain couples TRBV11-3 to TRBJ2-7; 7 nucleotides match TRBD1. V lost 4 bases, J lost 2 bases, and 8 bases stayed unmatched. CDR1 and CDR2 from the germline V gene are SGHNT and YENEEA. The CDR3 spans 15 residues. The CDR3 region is CASSSPTTGTYEQYF. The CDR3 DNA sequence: TGTGCCAGCAGCTCCCCCACGACAGGGACCTACGAGCAGTACTTC.

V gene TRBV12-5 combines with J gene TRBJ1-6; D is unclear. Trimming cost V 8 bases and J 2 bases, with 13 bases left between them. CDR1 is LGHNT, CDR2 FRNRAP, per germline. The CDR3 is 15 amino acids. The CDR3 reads CASTTPSAYNSPLHF. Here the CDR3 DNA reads TGTGCTAGTACAACCCCCTCGGCCTATAATTCACCCCTCCACTTT.

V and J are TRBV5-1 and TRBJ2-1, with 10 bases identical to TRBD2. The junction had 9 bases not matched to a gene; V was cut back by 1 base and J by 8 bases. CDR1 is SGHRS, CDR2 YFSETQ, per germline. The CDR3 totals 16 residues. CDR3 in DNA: TGCGCCAGCAGCTTGAATCTAGCGGGAGTCGGCGATGAGCAGTTCTTC. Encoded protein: CASSLNLAGVGDEQFF. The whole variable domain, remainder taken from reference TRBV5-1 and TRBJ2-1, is KAGVTQTPRYLIKTRGQQVTLSCSPISGHRSVSWYQQTPGQGLQFLFEYFSETQRNKGNFPGRFSGRQFSNSRSEMNVSTLELGDSALYLCASSLNLAGVGDEQFFGPGTRLTVL.

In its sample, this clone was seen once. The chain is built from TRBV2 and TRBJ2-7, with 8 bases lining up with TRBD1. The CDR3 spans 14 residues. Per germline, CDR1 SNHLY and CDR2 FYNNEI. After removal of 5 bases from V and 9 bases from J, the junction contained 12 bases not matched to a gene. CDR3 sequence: CASSLDRDGHGQYF. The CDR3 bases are TGTGCCAGCAGTTTGGACAGGGATGGCCACGGGCAGTACTTC.

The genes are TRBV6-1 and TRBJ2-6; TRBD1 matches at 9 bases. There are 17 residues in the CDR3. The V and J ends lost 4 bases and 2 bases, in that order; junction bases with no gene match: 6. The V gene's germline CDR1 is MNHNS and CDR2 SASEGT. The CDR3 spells CASSAGTGFAGANVLTF. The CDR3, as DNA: TGTGCCAGCAGTGCCGGGACAGGGTTTGCTGGGGCCAACGTCCTGACTTTC.

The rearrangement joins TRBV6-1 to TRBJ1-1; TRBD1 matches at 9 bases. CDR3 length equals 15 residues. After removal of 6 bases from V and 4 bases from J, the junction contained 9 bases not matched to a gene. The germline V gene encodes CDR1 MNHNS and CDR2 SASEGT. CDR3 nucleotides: TGTGCCAGCAGCTCTCGGACAGGGGAAGGCACTGAAGCTTTCTTT. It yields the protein CASSSRTGEGTEAFF.

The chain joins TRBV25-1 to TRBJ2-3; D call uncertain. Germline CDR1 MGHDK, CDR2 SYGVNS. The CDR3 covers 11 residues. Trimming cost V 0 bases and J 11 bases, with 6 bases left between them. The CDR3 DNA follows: TGTGCCAGCAGTGAATATGAAGGGCAGTATTTT. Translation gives CASSEYEGQYF.

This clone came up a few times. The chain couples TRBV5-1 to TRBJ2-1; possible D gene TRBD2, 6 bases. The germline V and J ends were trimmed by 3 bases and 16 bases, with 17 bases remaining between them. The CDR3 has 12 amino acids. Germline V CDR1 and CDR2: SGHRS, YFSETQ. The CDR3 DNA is TGCGCCAGCAGCTCCACACGGGAGAGGGTTTTCTTC. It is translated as CASSSTRERVFF.

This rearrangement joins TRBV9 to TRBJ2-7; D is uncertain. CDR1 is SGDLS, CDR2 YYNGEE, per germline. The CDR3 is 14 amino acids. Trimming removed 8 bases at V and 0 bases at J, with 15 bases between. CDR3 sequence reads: CARRKPVNSYEQYF. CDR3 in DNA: TGTGCCAGAAGAAAGCCGGTCAACTCCTACGAGCAGTACTTC.

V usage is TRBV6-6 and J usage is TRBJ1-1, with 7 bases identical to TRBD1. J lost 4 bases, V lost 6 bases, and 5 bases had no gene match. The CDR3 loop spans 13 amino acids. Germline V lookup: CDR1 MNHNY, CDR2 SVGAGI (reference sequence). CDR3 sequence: CASRTTGSTEAFF. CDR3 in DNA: TGTGCCAGCAGAACGACAGGGAGCACTGAAGCTTTCTTT.

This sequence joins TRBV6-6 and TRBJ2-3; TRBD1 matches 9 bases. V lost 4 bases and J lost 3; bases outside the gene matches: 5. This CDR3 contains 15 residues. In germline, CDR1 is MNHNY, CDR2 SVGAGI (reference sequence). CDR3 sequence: CASSLGQGNTDTQYF. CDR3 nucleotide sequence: TGTGCCAGCAGTTTGGGACAGGGAAATACAGATACGCAGTATTTT.

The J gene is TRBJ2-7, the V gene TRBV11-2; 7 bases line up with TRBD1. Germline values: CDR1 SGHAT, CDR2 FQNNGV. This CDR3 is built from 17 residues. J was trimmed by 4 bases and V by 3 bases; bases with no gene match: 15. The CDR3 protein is CASSFAQGLDLRYEQYF. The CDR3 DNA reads TGTGCCAGCAGCTTCGCACAGGGGTTAGACCTAAGGTACGAGCAGTACTTC.

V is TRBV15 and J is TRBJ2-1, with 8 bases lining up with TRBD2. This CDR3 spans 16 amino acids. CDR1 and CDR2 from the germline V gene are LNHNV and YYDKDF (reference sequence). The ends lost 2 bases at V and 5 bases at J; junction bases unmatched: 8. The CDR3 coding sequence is TGTGCCACCAGCAGAACGCGAGGACTAGCAAACAATGAGCAGTTCTTC. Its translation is CATSRTRGLANNEQFF.

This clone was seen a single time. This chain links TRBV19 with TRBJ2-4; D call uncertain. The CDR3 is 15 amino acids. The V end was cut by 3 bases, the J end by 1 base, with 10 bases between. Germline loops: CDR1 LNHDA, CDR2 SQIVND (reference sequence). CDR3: CASSMRQTAKNIQYF. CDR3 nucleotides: TGTGCCAGTAGTATGCGGCAGACCGCCAAAAACATTCAGTACTTC.

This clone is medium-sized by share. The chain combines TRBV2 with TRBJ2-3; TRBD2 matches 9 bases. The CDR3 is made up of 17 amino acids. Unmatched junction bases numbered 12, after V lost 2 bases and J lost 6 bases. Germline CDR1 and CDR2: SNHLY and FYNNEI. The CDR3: CASSETRTSAHEDTQYF. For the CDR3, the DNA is TGTGCCAGCAGTGAAACTCGGACTAGCGCCCATGAGGATACGCAGTATTTT.